This T cell receptor (beta chain) appears in the sequencing data of a study of neoadjuvant nivolumab and ipilimumab in lung cancer. Overall study results and limits: Resected-tumor TCR richness correlated positively with pretherapy blood richness. From pretherapy to surgery, tumor richness and clonality rose with dual therapy.

V lost 1 base and J 3 bases, leaving 16 bases between the germline ends. The CDR3 runs to 16 residues. From germline, CDR1 is SGHAT and CDR2 FQDESV (reference sequence). Worth noting for this clone: Its antigen is not identified.

Some clones are missing from TCRdb's copy, which holds only in-frame ones; the method was immunoSEQ multiplex PCR. This table holds roughly 23,000 clones, less than 85% found once. The source was peripheral blood, collected before neoadjuvant nivolumab, alone or with ipilimumab. This clonotype was sampled from an adult with non-small cell lung cancer. J is TRBJ2-7 and V is TRBV11-1, with D unclear. The CDR3 protein is CASSLVPPPANYEQYF. Here the CDR3 DNA reads TGTGCCAGCAGCTTAGTACCCCCCCCAGCGAACTACGAGCAGTACTTC.